These 10 T cell receptor beta chains came from one sample sequenced in a study of tumor-infiltrating lymphocytes in primary liver carcinoma. Synthesis of TCR beta cDNA was carried out from about 540 ng total RNA with a constant-region primer. For TCR beta, libraries were produced by three nested multiplex PCR rounds using slightly modified ARM-PCR. Investigators reported that the first two PCR rounds, at around 9 cycles each, used TRBV1-TRBV30 forward primers with a C-beta reverse primer. TCRdb ran MiXCR on the multiplex PCR reads and lists one entry per CDR3 protein. The profile shows some 200,000 distinct CDR3 sequences, about 61% of them singletons. Extraction also yielded germline DNA, while blood RNA was obtained from unsorted whole blood. The sequenced sample was peripheral blood. The source is a woman in her fifties or sixties with primary liver carcinoma and hepatitis B virus infection.

Concerning this clonotype itself: A much larger clonotype is one base distant, so this may be a read error. The chain joins TRBV6-6 to TRBJ1-5; 7 bases are a match to TRBD1. There are 15 residues in the CDR3. The germline V gene has CDR1 MNHNY and CDR2 SVGAGI (reference sequence). The J segment lost 8 bases and the V segment lost 4 bases, leaving 11 bases of the junction unmatched. The CDR3 protein is CASSCLDRAIKPQHF. CDR3 bases: TGTGCCAGCAGTTGCTTAGACAGGGCAATCAAGCCCCAGCATTTT.

In the case of this clonotype: One end of the junction fails to match germline, which may point to a read error. This rearrangement joins TRBV11-2 to TRBJ2-3; TRBD1 aligns across 7 bases. Per the germline V gene, CDR1 is SGHAT and CDR2 is FQNNGV. The CDR3 runs 15 residues. The DNA for the CDR3 is TGTGCCAGCAGCTTAGCGGGACAGTCCACAGACACGCAGTATTTT. It encodes CASSLAGQSTDTQYF.

To note about this clonotype: A read error is possible here, since a much larger clone lies one base away. The genes are TRBV5-5 and TRBJ2-1; 8 bases are shared with TRBD2. Germline V CDR1 and CDR2: SGHKS, YYEKEE (reference sequence). V dropped 2 bases and J dropped 6; count of bases not matched to a gene: 10. The CDR3 consists of 16 residues. DNA for the CDR3: TGTGCCAGCAGCTTCGTTGGGACTAGTAAATGCAATGAGCAGTTCTTC. This encodes CASSFVGTSKCNEQFF.

This clonotype is medium-sized. The V gene is TRBV11-1, the J gene TRBJ2-1; TRBD2 matches at 8 bases. This CDR3 region has 17 residues. V trimming: 0 bases; J trimming: 1 base; junction bases outside the gene matches: 5. Germline V gene sequence: CDR1 SGHAT, CDR2 FQDESV (reference sequence). Here the CDR3 reads CASSLAPGTSSYNEQFF. CDR3 DNA sequence: TGTGCCAGCAGCTTAGCCCCCGGGACTAGTTCCTACAATGAGCAGTTCTTC.

With respect to this clonotype: Compared with germline, one end of the junction differs, possibly owing to a read error. The rearrangement uses TRBV11-2 and TRBJ1-6; D is unresolved. From germline, CDR1 is SGHAT and CDR2 FQNNGV. The CDR3 sequence is 13 residues long. The chain's CDR3 is CANSLDPNSLLLF. The DNA of the CDR3 is TGTGCCAACAGCTTAGATCCTAATTCACTCCTCCTCTTT.

On this clonotype: Germline is not matched at one junction end, which may reflect a read error. The V call is TRBV11-2, the J call TRBJ2-1; no definite D call. The CDR3 spans 12 residues. Germline CDR1 and CDR2: SGHAT and FQNNGV. CDR3 sequence reads: CTSSRTDNEQFF. CDR3 sequence (DNA): TGTACCAGCAGCCGGACGGACAATGAGCAGTTCTTC. Based on the CDR3 plus reference TRBV11-2 and TRBJ2-1, the full variable domain is EAGVAQSPRYKIIEKRQSVAFWCNPISGHATLYWYQQILGQGPKLLIQFQNNGVVDDSQLPKDRFSAERLKGVDSTLKIQPAKLEDSAVYLCTSSRTDNEQFFGPGTRLTVL.

For this clonotype: Germline and junction disagree at one end, which may indicate a read error. The chain links TRBV11-2 to TRBJ2-1; D unresolved. The germline V gene has CDR1 SGHAT and CDR2 FQNNGV. The CDR3 spans 15 residues. The CDR3 region is CASSLGRVANNEQFF. CDR3 DNA: TGTGCCAGCAGCTTAGGTAGGGTGGCGAACAATGAGCAGTTCTTT. Based on the CDR3 plus reference TRBV11-2 and TRBJ2-1, the full variable domain is EAGVAQSPRYKIIEKRQSVAFWCNPISGHATLYWYQQILGQGPKLLIQFQNNGVVDDSQLPKDRFSAERLKGVDSTLKIQPAKLEDSAVYLCASSLGRVANNEQFFGPGTRLTVL.

The chain carries TRBV13 and TRBJ2-6; no firm D call. The length of the CDR3 is 15 residues. The ends were cut back, 3 bases at V and 4 bases at J, with 10 bases in the middle. In germline, CDR1 is PRHDT, CDR2 FYEKMQ (reference sequence). This chain's CDR3 is CASSFNTHGANVLTF. The CDR3 DNA is TGTGCCAGCAGCTTTAACACCCACGGGGCCAACGTCCTGACTTTC.

Points on this clonotype: Given the absence of the conserved phenylalanine or tryptophan at the CDR3 end, a read error is likely. No DNA is shown, since the ends of the CDR3 on it are uncertain; the CDR3 is the one TCRdb lists. V gene TRBV6-1 combines with J gene TRBJ2-4; the table's D call, TRBD2, has no DNA check behind it. Looked up from germline, CDR1 is MNHNS and CDR2 is SASEGT. The CDR3 region is 19 residues in length, termini included. The CDR3 protein is CASSEEASGRTSVKNIQYL.

In its sample, this clonotype was seen many times. The CDR3: CSVEGRDLYEQYF. The DNA of the CDR3 is TGCAGCGTTGAGGGCAGGGATCTGTACGAGCAGTACTTC. J is TRBJ2-7 and V is TRBV29-1; perhaps TRBD1 as D (5 bases). V lost 3 bases, J lost 4 bases, and 13 bases lay in between. The CDR3 has 13 residues. The germline V gene encodes CDR1 SQVTM and CDR2 ANQGSEA.